The present TCR beta chain was sequenced within a study of T cell responses to AZD1222 COVID-19 vaccine. Concerning this clone: The antigen is not known.

Using immunoSEQ multiplex PCR, the repertoire was profiled, and TCRdb retains in-frame clones only, with some absent. The sample contains around 120,000 clones, approximately 94% of which appear only once. The germline CDR1 and CDR2 sequences are SGHVS and FNYEAQ. V lost 4 bases and J lost 0; bases outside the gene matches: 8. The CDR3 runs to 16 residues. Study-level points and caveats: In the spike-specific TCR repertoire, nearly half reportedly target unmutated variant regions.

The sequencing used peripheral blood, collected 28 days after the second AZD1222 dose. The V call is TRBV7-6, the J call TRBJ2-7; 8 nucleotides align to TRBD2. The TCR was taken from an adult who received the AZD1222 COVID-19 vaccine. CDR3 nucleotide sequence: TGTGCCAGCAGCTCGAGCCCAGCGGGGGTCTCCTACGAGCAGTACTTC. It is translated as CASSSSPAGVSYEQYF. Full variable domain (rest looked up from reference TRBV7-6 and TRBJ2-7): GAGVSQSPRYKVTKRGQDVALRCDPISGHVSLYWYRQALGQGPEFLTYFNYEAQQDKSGLPNDRFSAERPEGSISTLTIQRTEQRDSAMYRCASSSSPAGVSYEQYFGPGTRLTVT.